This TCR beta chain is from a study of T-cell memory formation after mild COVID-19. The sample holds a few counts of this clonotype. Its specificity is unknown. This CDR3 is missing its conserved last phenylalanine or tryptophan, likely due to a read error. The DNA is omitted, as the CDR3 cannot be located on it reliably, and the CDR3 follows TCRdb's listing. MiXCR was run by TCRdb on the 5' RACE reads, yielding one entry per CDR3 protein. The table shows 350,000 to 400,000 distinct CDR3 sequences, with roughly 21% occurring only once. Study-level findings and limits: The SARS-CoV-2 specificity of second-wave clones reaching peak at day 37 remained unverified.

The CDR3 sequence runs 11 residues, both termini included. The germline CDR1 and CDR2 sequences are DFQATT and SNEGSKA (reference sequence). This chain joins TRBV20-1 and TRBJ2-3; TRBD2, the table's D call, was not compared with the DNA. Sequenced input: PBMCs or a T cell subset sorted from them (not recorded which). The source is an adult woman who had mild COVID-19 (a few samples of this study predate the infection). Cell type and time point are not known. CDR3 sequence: CSARDEAVPPS.